Listed below are T cell receptor beta chains from one sample, sequenced in a study of T cell responses to AZD1222 COVID-19 vaccine. Profiling relied on immunoSEQ multiplex PCR, and the TCRdb table lists in-frame clones only, not all of them. This sample has approximately 110,000 clones, with about 95% found just once. This specimen was peripheral blood, taken on day 0 of AZD1222 vaccination. The source of these receptors is an adult in good health. CDR3s include the opening cysteine and the closing phenylalanine or tryptophan. A D gene is named only where the DNA matches it firmly. Rows give clone size only sometimes, using once, few, many, or a class for an expanded clone.

DNA: TGTGCCAGCAGCTCGCCCCTTGGGACTAGCGGGGGTAATTACAATGAGCAGTTCTTC; CDR3: CASSSPLGTSGGNYNEQFF; D: TRBD2; J: TRBJ2-1; V: TRBV7-9; size: NA
DNA: TGTGCCAGCAGGGCCGGACCGACTTATAACTATGGCTACACCTTC; CDR3: CASRAGPTYNYGYTF; D: NA; J: TRBJ1-2; V: TRBV6-5; size: NA
DNA: TGTGCCAGCAGTTCAGGGGCCGGGCGTGGCTACACCTTC; CDR3: CASSSGAGRGYTF; D: NA; J: TRBJ1-2; V: TRBV6-5; size: once
DNA: TGTGCCAGCAGCGACGTGTGGTCCCCGGTGGAAAATGAGCAGTTCTTC; CDR3: CASSDVWSPVENEQFF; D: NA; J: TRBJ2-1; V: TRBV7-9; size: NA
DNA: TGTGCCAGTGCGGTATCCGGAAAGACCTACGAGCAGTACTTC; CDR3: CASAVSGKTYEQYF; D: NA; J: TRBJ2-7; V: TRBV19; size: NA
DNA: TGCGCCAGCAGCCAAGATAGCGGGCATGAGCAGTTCTTC; CDR3: CASSQDSGHEQFF; D: TRBD2; J: TRBJ2-1; V: TRBV4-1; size: NA
DNA: TGTGCCAGCAGCTTGACGCGACAGGGGTATGGCTACACCTTC; CDR3: CASSLTRQGYGYTF; D: TRBD1; J: TRBJ1-2; V: TRBV5-5; size: once
DNA: TGCGCCAGCAGCTTTAGCGGGAGTTCCTACAATGAGCAGTTCTTC; CDR3: CASSFSGSSYNEQFF; D: TRBD2; J: TRBJ2-1; V: TRBV5-1; size: NA
DNA: TGCGCCAGCAGCTGGGGGGGTAGCTCCTATAATTCACCCCTCCACTTT; CDR3: CASSWGGSSYNSPLHF; D: NA; J: TRBJ1-6; V: TRBV5-1; size: NA
DNA: TGTGCCAGCAAACAGGGGTTGGATTACAATGAGCAGTTCTTC; CDR3: CASKQGLDYNEQFF; D: TRBD1; J: TRBJ2-1; V: TRBV6-5; size: NA
DNA: TGTGCCAGCAGCTTAAATTCGGCGACTAGCGGAGCGCATTCTGGGGCCAACGTCCTGACTTTC; CDR3: CASSLNSATSGAHSGANVLTF; D: TRBD2; J: TRBJ2-6; V: TRBV7-3; size: NA
DNA: TGTGCCAGCAGCCAATTCAGGGAGGCGGCTAATGAAAAACTGTTTTTT; CDR3: CASSQFREAANEKLFF; D: NA; J: TRBJ1-4; V: TRBV16; size: NA
DNA: TGTGCCAGCAGCTTCCAGCCAGGGGACTCCTACAATGAGCAGTTCTTC; CDR3: CASSFQPGDSYNEQFF; D: NA; J: TRBJ2-1; V: TRBV11-2; size: NA
DNA: TGTGCCAGCAGCATAACCCCCATGAGCGAGCAGTACTTC; CDR3: CASSITPMSEQYF; D: NA; J: TRBJ2-7; V: TRBV7-3; size: NA
DNA: TGTGCCAGCAGCTTCAGCAAGGGTAACACTGAAGCTTTCTTT; CDR3: CASSFSKGNTEAFF; D: NA; J: TRBJ1-1; V: TRBV7-2; size: NA
DNA: TGTGCCAGCAGCTTCGGACAGGGGAGCAGCGAGACCCAGTACTTC; CDR3: CASSFGQGSSETQYF; D: TRBD1; J: TRBJ2-5; V: TRBV7-3; size: NA
DNA: TGTGCCAGCAGCGAGGGACTAGCGGACTACGAGCAGTACTTC; CDR3: CASSEGLADYEQYF; D: TRBD2; J: TRBJ2-7; V: TRBV5-6; size: NA
DNA: TGTGCCAGTAGTCCTTCGGGCACTGAAGCTTTCTTT; CDR3: CASSPSGTEAFF; D: NA; J: TRBJ1-1; V: TRBV19; size: once
DNA: TGTGCCAGCAGCGTGGGGGGGGCAGGGCAACAGCCCCAGCATTTT; CDR3: CASSVGGAGQQPQHF; D: NA; J: TRBJ1-5; V: TRBV9; size: NA
DNA: TGCAGCGTTCTACTGACTAGCGGGAGGCTCAATGAGCAGTTCTTC; CDR3: CSVLLTSGRLNEQFF; D: TRBD2; J: TRBJ2-1; V: TRBV29-1; size: NA
DNA: TGTGCCAGTAGTGCTACCGGGACCCTAGACGTCCTGACTTTC; CDR3: CASSATGTLDVLTF; D: NA; J: TRBJ2-6; V: TRBV19; size: NA
DNA: TGTGCCAGCAGGGACAGCGTTACTAATGAAAAACTGTTTTTT; CDR3: CASRDSVTNEKLFF; D: NA; J: TRBJ1-4; V: TRBV6-5; size: NA
DNA: TGTGCCAGCAGTTACGACTTAGCGGGAGTTGGGGAGACCCAGTACTTC; CDR3: CASSYDLAGVGETQYF; D: TRBD2; J: TRBJ2-5; V: TRBV6-5; size: NA
DNA: TGTGCCAGCAGATTACCCGGGACAGGGGAGGTGGGCACTGAAGCTTTCTTT; CDR3: CASRLPGTGEVGTEAFF; D: TRBD1; J: TRBJ1-1; V: TRBV28; size: NA
DNA: TGTGCCAGCTCACCAGACTTTAACGATCAGCCCCAGCATTTT; CDR3: CASSPDFNDQPQHF; D: NA; J: TRBJ1-5; V: TRBV18; size: NA
DNA: TGCAGCGCGGGACAGAGAGATCAGCCCCAGCATTTT; CDR3: CSAGQRDQPQHF; D: TRBD1; J: TRBJ1-5; V: TRBV29-1; size: NA
DNA: TGTGCCAGCTCACCACCGAACCGGGGTAGTACTGAAGCTTTCTTT; CDR3: CASSPPNRGSTEAFF; D: NA; J: TRBJ1-1; V: TRBV18; size: NA
DNA: TGTGCCAGCAGCGTAGATCAGTCAGGGCGCTATGGCTACACCTTC; CDR3: CASSVDQSGRYGYTF; D: NA; J: TRBJ1-2; V: TRBV9; size: NA
DNA: TGTGCCAGCAGCGTAGGATACGGCTACACCTTC; CDR3: CASSVGYGYTF; D: NA; J: TRBJ1-2; V: TRBV9; size: NA
DNA: TGTGCCAGCAGTCAGCCGTCTATACGGGAAAAACTGTTTTTT; CDR3: CASSQPSIREKLFF; D: NA; J: TRBJ1-4; V: TRBV28; size: NA
DNA: TGCGCCAGCAGCCAAGTCCTCCGGGACAGGGAAGGGGGCTACACCTTC; CDR3: CASSQVLRDREGGYTF; D: TRBD1; J: TRBJ1-2; V: TRBV4-1; size: NA
DNA: TGTGCCAGCAGCTTAGTTGGTCTAGACGGGCAGTATTTT; CDR3: CASSLVGLDGQYF; D: NA; J: TRBJ2-3; V: TRBV7-8; size: NA
DNA: TGCGCCAGCAGCTTTGGGACTAGCGGACTAGATACGCAGTATTTT; CDR3: CASSFGTSGLDTQYF; D: TRBD2; J: TRBJ2-3; V: TRBV5-1; size: NA
DNA: TGTGCCAGCAGCACGGGGGCGGCGCTGAACTATGGCTACACCTTC; CDR3: CASSTGAALNYGYTF; D: NA; J: TRBJ1-2; V: TRBV7-8; size: NA
DNA: TGTGCCAGCAGTTTTGAGAACCCACGGATCCACGAGCAGTACTTC; CDR3: CASSFENPRIHEQYF; D: NA; J: TRBJ2-7; V: TRBV2; size: NA
DNA: TGTGCCAGCAGCCATAACCATAATTCAGTAGAGACCCAGTACTTC; CDR3: CASSHNHNSVETQYF; D: NA; J: TRBJ2-5; V: TRBV3-1/TRBV3-2; size: once
DNA: TGTGCCACCAGCAGAGAACGTAGGAACACTGAAGCTTTCTTT; CDR3: CATSRERRNTEAFF; D: NA; J: TRBJ1-1; V: TRBV15; size: NA
DNA: TGTGCCAGCAGATCGGACAGGGGAATTATCTATGGCTACACCTTC; CDR3: CASRSDRGIIYGYTF; D: TRBD1; J: TRBJ1-2; V: TRBV6-5; size: NA
DNA: TGTGCCAGCTCACCAGTCACGGGTTATTACAATGAGCAGTTCTTC; CDR3: CASSPVTGYYNEQFF; D: NA; J: TRBJ2-1; V: TRBV18; size: NA
DNA: TGTGCCAGCAGCGCCTCTCTAGCGGGGGGATTTAATGAGCAGTTCTTC; CDR3: CASSASLAGGFNEQFF; D: TRBD2; J: TRBJ2-1; V: TRBV9; size: NA
DNA: TGTGCCAGCGGCGGTGACAGGGGGCCCGGGGAGCTGTTTTTT; CDR3: CASGGDRGPGELFF; D: TRBD1; J: TRBJ2-2; V: TRBV25-1; size: NA
DNA: TGTGCCAGTAGTATGGACGGCGGATGGGGCTACACCTTC; CDR3: CASSMDGGWGYTF; D: NA; J: TRBJ1-2; V: TRBV19; size: NA
DNA: TGTGCCAGCAGCCAAGACTGGGACCTGGGGAACATTCAGTACTTC; CDR3: CASSQDWDLGNIQYF; D: NA; J: TRBJ2-4; V: TRBV3-1/TRBV3-2; size: NA
DNA: TGTGCCAGCAGCCAAGGATACGGGGTTAATTCACCCCTCCACTTT; CDR3: CASSQGYGVNSPLHF; D: NA; J: TRBJ1-6; V: TRBV3-1/TRBV3-2; size: NA
DNA: TGTGCCAGTCAGGGGGCTTACTACAATGAGCAGTTCTTC; CDR3: CASQGAYYNEQFF; D: TRBD1; J: TRBJ2-1; V: TRBV19; size: NA
DNA: TGTGCCGCCAAAGGGGGCCTGGGTGAAGCTTTCTTT; CDR3: CAAKGGLGEAFF; D: TRBD1; J: TRBJ1-1; V: TRBV28; size: NA
DNA: TGTGCCACCAGCTCAGGGGGCGCATATAGCAATCAGCCCCAGCATTTT; CDR3: CATSSGGAYSNQPQHF; D: TRBD1; J: TRBJ1-5; V: TRBV15; size: NA
DNA: TGTGCCAGCAGCCAAGATCGAGGTTTAGGGGAAACAGATACGCAGTATTTT; CDR3: CASSQDRGLGETDTQYF; D: NA; J: TRBJ2-3; V: TRBV3-1/TRBV3-2; size: NA
DNA: TGCAGTGCCATTAGACAGGGGGAAGCTTTCTTT; CDR3: CSAIRQGEAFF; D: TRBD1; J: TRBJ1-1; V: TRBV20-1; size: NA
DNA: TGTGCCAGCAGGCGGGACAACCGGGAGCAGTTCTTC; CDR3: CASRRDNREQFF; D: NA; J: TRBJ2-1; V: TRBV11-2; size: NA
DNA: TGCGCCACCTCGACAGGGGTCGGCTACACCTTC; CDR3: CATSTGVGYTF; D: TRBD1; J: TRBJ1-2; V: TRBV5-1; size: NA